This T cell receptor beta chain was documented in a study of Graves' ophthalmopathy and Graves' hyperthyroidism. Investigators amplified TCR beta CDR3 regions from RNA transcripts. RT-PCR was first run with HTBI primers, then multiplex PCR in a second round. Each CDR3 protein gets one entry after TCRdb re-called the multiplex PCR reads with MiXCR. Counted here are roughly 700,000 distinct CDR3 sequences, 40% occurring once; the ten biggest clones make up roughly 45%. The sequencing sample was made of peripheral blood. This clonotype originated in an adult man with Graves' ophthalmopathy.

This CDR3 reads CAISPGTNYEQYF. The CDR3 bases are TGTGCCATCAGTCCCGGGACTAACTACGAGCAGTACTTC. V and J are TRBV10-3 and TRBJ2-7; 7 positions agree with TRBD2. The ends lost 5 bases at V and 3 bases at J; junction bases unmatched: 4. Germline V CDR1 and CDR2: ENHRY, SYGVKD. The CDR3 length is 13 residues.